The 7 T cell receptor beta chains below were found in one sample sequenced in a study of blood T cell repertoires in COVID-19 (dated by TCRdb to the early 2020s). The library was built by means of the immunoSEQ multiplex PCR assay. In its TCRdb copy, this immuneACCESS table keeps in-frame sequences only and misses some clones. Where compared with another copy, unresolved V genes explain less than half of these, and the others have no known cause. For this sample there are approximately 470,000 clones; 87% appear just once. 0.7% of the sample is in the top ten clones. The sequencing input was PBMCs or T cells enriched from blood (not recorded which). All receptors derive from a woman under 30 who had recovered from COVID-19.

The rearrangement uses TRBV7-2 and TRBJ2-5; 7 bases match TRBD2. CDR1 is SGHTA, CDR2 FQGNSA, per germline. The trim removed 2 bases at V and 2 bases at J, leaving 5 bases unmatched. The CDR3 runs 15 residues. This CDR3 is CASSLRGVPQETQYF. DNA for the CDR3: TGTGCCAGCAGCTTACGGGGGGTGCCTCAAGAGACCCAGTACTTC.

This clone turned up a few times. The chain uses TRBV6-4 and TRBJ2-2; TRBD1 matches 11 bases. The V segment lost 6 bases and the J segment 8 bases; nucleotides outside the gene matches: 5. The CDR3 is made up of 14 amino acids. Germline-derived CDR1 and CDR2 are MRHNA and SNTAGT. The CDR3 nucleotides are TGTGCCAGCAGCCCTGGACAGGGGGCTGGGGAGCTGTTTTTT. Amino acid sequence: CASSPGQGAGELFF.

The gene calls are TRBV2 and TRBJ2-2; TRBD2 agrees at 10 bases. With V trimmed by 6 bases and J by 7 bases, 5 bases remained unmatched. Germline V gene sequence: CDR1 SNHLY, CDR2 FYNNEI. This CDR3 spans 14 amino acids. The CDR3 nucleotides read TGTGCCAGCAGCGCCACTAGCGGGGTCGGGGAGCTGTTTTTT. This encodes CASSATSGVGELFF.

The chain links TRBV9 to TRBJ1-1; 7 nucleotides match TRBD1. Germline trimming cut 4 bases from V and 3 bases from J; bases unmatched to any gene: 3. Germline values: CDR1 SGDLS, CDR2 YYNGEE. There are 13 residues in the CDR3. CDR3 protein: CASSPRGDTEAFF. Here the CDR3 DNA reads TGTGCCAGCAGCCCCAGGGGGGACACTGAAGCTTTCTTT.

V and J are TRBV2 and TRBJ1-1; the D gene is possibly TRBD1 (6 bases). Germline V gene lookup returns CDR1 SNHLY and CDR2 FYNNEI. The CDR3 totals 13 residues. Trimming removed 8 bases at V and 0 bases at J, with 10 bases between. The CDR3 bases are TGTGCCAGCTACAGGGTTTTGAACACTGAAGCTTTCTTT. It encodes CASYRVLNTEAFF.

The chain combines TRBV6-5 with TRBJ1-6, with D tentatively TRBD1 (5 bases). CDR3 length equals 15 residues. V lost 5 bases, J lost 10 bases, and 18 bases lay in between. Germline V gene sequence: CDR1 MNHEY, CDR2 SVGAGI. The CDR3 coding sequence is TGTGCCAGCAGTCCCCCTCGGGGGGGAGGATCACCCCTCCACTTT. Translation: CASSPPRGGGSPLHF.

The V call is TRBV11-2, the J call TRBJ1-1; no clear D gene. The CDR3 runs 13 residues. Trimming removed 5 bases at V and 0 bases at J, with 7 bases between. Germline CDR1 and CDR2: SGHAT and FQNNGV. The CDR3 here is CASSPELNTEAFF. For the CDR3, the DNA is TGTGCCAGCAGCCCCGAGCTGAACACTGAAGCTTTCTTT.